This paragraph reports one T cell receptor beta chain. No antigen is known for it. The sample comes from a study of T-cell memory formation after mild COVID-19. Sample barcodes and UMIs were carried by the TCR alpha and TCR beta cDNA libraries that 5'RACE generated with constant-segment primers. One entry per CDR3 protein results from TCRdb running MiXCR on the 5' RACE reads. The sample has 50,000 or so distinct CDR3 sequences; less than 15% are singletons. The V end was cut by 1 base, the J end by 4 bases, with 8 bases between. This CDR3 has 13 residues. Germline V gene sequence: CDR1 SGHDT, CDR2 YYEEEE. Findings and caveats of the study: A subset of responding clones appeared in pre-infection memory, suggesting cross-reactive memory joined. Contracting clones from day 15 to 85 showed balanced CD4/CD8; later expanders favored CD4+.

This TCR was recovered from a man younger than 30 who had mild COVID-19 (a few samples of this study predate the infection). Cell type and time point are not known. This chain joins TRBV5-6 and TRBJ2-5; D is unclear. Sequencing was performed on PBMCs or a T cell subset sorted from them (not recorded which). The CDR3 DNA follows: TGTGCCAGCAGCTTGCGGACCCCAGAGACCCAGTACTTC. Protein: CASSLRTPETQYF.